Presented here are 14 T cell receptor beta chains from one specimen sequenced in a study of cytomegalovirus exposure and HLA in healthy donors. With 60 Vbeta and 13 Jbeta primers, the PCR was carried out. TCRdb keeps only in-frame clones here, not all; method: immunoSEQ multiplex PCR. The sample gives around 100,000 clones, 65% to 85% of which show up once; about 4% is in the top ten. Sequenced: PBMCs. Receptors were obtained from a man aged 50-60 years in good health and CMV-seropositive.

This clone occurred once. The CDR3 here is CASSSGTSGSLEQYF. CDR3 DNA: TGTGCCAGCAGCTCAGGGACTAGCGGCTCCCTCGAGCAGTACTTC. V usage is TRBV13 and J usage is TRBJ2-7; 11 bases are a match to TRBD2. V shed 4 bases, J shed 6 bases, and the junction held 8 bases outside the gene matches. Germline CDR1 is PRHDT and CDR2 is FYEKMQ (reference sequence). CDR3 length: 15 amino acids.

The DNA of the CDR3 is TGTGCCAGCAGCGGACAGGGAGAGGGCGAGCAGTACTTC. It yields the protein CASSGQGEGEQYF. This chain connects TRBV2 to TRBJ2-5, with TRBD1 matching 8 bases. The DNA matches TRBJ2-7 better at its end, which makes the J call doubtful. CDR1 is SNHLY and CDR2 is FYNNEI in the germline V gene. The CDR3 sequence is 13 residues long.

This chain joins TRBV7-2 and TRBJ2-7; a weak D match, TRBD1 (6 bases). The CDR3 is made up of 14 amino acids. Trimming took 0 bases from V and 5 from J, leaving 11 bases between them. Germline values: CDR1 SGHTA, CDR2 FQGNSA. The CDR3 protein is CASSLASRGNEQYF. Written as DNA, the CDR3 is TGTGCCAGCAGCTTAGCGTCCAGGGGAAACGAGCAGTACTTC. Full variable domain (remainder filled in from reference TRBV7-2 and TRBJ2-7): GAGVSQSPSNKVTEKGKDVELRCDPISGHTALYWYRQSLGQGLEFLIYFQGNSAPDKSGLPSDRFSAERTGGSVSTLTIQRTQQEDSAVYLCASSLASRGNEQYFGPGTRLTVT.

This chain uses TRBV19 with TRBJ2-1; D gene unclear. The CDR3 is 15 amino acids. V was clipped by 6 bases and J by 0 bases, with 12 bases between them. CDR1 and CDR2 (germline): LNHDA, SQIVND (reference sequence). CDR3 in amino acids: CASRIDRSSYNEQFF. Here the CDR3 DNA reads TGTGCCAGTAGAATCGATAGGAGCTCCTACAATGAGCAGTTCTTC.

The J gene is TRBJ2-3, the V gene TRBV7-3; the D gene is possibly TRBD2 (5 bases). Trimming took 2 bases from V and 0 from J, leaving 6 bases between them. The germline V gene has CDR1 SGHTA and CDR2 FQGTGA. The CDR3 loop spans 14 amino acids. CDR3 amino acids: CASSLAGSTDTQYF. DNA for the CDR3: TGTGCCAGCAGCTTAGCGGGTAGCACAGATACGCAGTATTTT.

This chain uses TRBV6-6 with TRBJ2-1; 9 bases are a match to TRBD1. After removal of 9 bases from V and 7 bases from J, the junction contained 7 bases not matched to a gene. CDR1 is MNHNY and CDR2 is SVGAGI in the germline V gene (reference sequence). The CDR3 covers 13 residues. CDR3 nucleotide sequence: TGTGCCAGTAGACAGGGGGGGAGGAATGAGCAGTTCTTC. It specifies CASRQGGRNEQFF.

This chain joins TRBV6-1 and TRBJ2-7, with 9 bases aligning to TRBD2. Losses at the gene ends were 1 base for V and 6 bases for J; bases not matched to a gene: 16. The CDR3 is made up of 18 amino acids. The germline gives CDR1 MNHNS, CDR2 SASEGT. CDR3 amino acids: CASSEGFGVGSGSSEQYF. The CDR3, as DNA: TGTGCCAGCAGTGAAGGATTTGGTGTGGGTAGCGGGAGCTCCGAGCAGTACTTC.

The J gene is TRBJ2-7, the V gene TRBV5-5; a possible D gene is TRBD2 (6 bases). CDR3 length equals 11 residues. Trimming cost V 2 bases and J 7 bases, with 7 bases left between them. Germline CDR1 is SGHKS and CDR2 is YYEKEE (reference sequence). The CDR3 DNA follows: TGTGCCAGCAGCTTCCGGGGGGAGCAGTACTTC. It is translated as CASSFRGEQYF.

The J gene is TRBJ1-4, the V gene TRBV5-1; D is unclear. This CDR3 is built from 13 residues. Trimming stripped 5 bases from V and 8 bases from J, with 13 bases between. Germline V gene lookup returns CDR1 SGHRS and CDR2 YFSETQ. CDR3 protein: CASRPGLEEKLFF. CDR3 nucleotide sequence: TGCGCCAGCAGGCCAGGACTGGAGGAAAAACTGTTTTTT.

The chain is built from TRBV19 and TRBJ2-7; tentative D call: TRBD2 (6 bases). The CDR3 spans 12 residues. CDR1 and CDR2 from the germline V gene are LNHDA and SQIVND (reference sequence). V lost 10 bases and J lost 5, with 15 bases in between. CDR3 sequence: CATPPGDDEQYF. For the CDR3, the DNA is TGTGCCACACCCCCGGGGGATGACGAGCAGTACTTC.

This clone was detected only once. The CDR3 DNA reads TGTGCCAGTAGTATAGTTCTTCGTGGACTAGCGGGGGTCACAGATACGCAGTATTTT. This gives the protein CASSIVLRGLAGVTDTQYF. V is TRBV19 and J is TRBJ2-3; 13 positions agree with TRBD2. The CDR3 sequence is 19 residues long. Germline CDR1 is LNHDA and CDR2 is SQIVND (reference sequence). Trimming took 1 base from V and 2 from J; bases not matched to a gene: 9.

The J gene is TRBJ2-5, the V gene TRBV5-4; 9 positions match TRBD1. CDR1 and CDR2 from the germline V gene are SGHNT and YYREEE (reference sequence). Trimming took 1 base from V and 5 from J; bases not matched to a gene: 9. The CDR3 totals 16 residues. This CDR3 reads CASSLQAQGAGETQYF. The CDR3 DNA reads TGTGCCAGCAGCTTGCAGGCACAGGGGGCTGGTGAGACCCAGTACTTC.

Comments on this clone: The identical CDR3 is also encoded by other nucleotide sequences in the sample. As DNA, the CDR3 is TGTGCCAGCAGTGAATTACAGGGGGGTCTTGGAAACACCATATATTTT. Protein product: CASSELQGGLGNTIYF. The chain is built from TRBV2 and TRBJ1-3, with 8 bases aligning to TRBD1. V shed 2 bases and J 3 bases; nucleotides not matched to a gene: 6. Germline CDR1 SNHLY, CDR2 FYNNEI. This CDR3 has 16 residues.

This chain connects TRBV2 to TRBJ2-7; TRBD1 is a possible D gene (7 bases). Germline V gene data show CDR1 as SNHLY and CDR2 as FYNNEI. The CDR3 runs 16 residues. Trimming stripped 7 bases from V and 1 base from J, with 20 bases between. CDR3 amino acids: CASTIQAGGTSYEQYF. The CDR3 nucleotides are TGTGCCAGCACCATCCAAGCAGGGGGGACATCCTACGAGCAGTACTTC. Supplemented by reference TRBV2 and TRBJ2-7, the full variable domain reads EPEVTQTPSHQVTQMGQEVILRCVPISNHLYFYWYRQILGQKVEFLVSFYNNEISEKSEIFDDQFSVERPDGSNFTLKIRSTKLEDSAMYFCASTIQAGGTSYEQYFGPGTRLTVT.